The rows below give T cell receptor beta chains drawn from one sample of a study of shared clonotypes between healthy human individuals. Repertoires were generated with immunoSEQ multiplex PCR, while TCRdb's copy carries only in-frame clones and drops some. This sample has 2 million to 2.5 million clones, with approximately 95% found just once. Sequencing used naive CD4+ T cells from PBMCs. All receptors derive from a man younger than 30 in good health. Some clones in this sample may be carry-over from other donors' samples. CDR3s include the opening cysteine and the closing phenylalanine or tryptophan. D genes are given only for firm matches. Clone size is not always given. Where it is, it says once, few, many or a class for expanded clones.

clone_size	j_call	d_call	v_call	cdr3_aa	cdr3_nt
few	TRBJ1-2	TRBD1	TRBV7-6	CATTQGGGGGYTF	TGTGCCACCACCCAAGGAGGGGGCGGAGGCTACACCTTC
-	TRBJ2-7	TRBD1	TRBV27	CASRPTRGQGLYEQYF	TGTGCCAGCAGACCTACCCGGGGACAGGGTCTCTACGAGCAGTACTTC
-	TRBJ2-3	TRBD2	TRBV10-1	CASSARTSGRAKDTQYF	TGCGCCAGCAGTGCCCGGACTAGCGGGAGGGCTAAAGATACGCAGTATTTT
-	TRBJ2-1	-	TRBV30	CAWSGVGWEQFF	TGTGCCTGGAGTGGGGTCGGCTGGGAGCAGTTCTTC
-	TRBJ2-2	-	TRBV4-2	CASSQDVGPGELFF	TGTGCCAGCAGCCAAGATGTGGGCCCCGGGGAGCTGTTTTTT
few	TRBJ1-4	TRBD1	TRBV28	CASTPGQGDEKLFF	TGTGCCAGCACCCCGGGACAGGGGGATGAAAAACTGTTTTTT
-	TRBJ2-7	TRBD1	TRBV7-6	CASSFRTGNVYEQYF	TGTGCCAGCAGCTTTCGGACAGGAAATGTCTACGAGCAGTACTTC
-	TRBJ1-3	TRBD1	TRBV27	CASSSAGGSGNTIYF	TGTGCCAGCAGTTCGGCAGGGGGCTCTGGAAACACCATATATTTT
-	TRBJ2-1	TRBD2	TRBV14	CASSQRGLAGDRSYNEQFF	TGTGCCAGCAGCCAGAGAGGGCTAGCGGGAGACCGCTCCTACAATGAGCAGTTCTTC
-	TRBJ2-2	-	TRBV5-1	CASSNQGNTGELFF	TGCGCCAGCAGCAACCAGGGGAACACCGGGGAGCTGTTTTTT
few	TRBJ1-2	-	TRBV29-1	CSVEGSYGYTF	TGCAGCGTTGAAGGGAGCTATGGCTACACCTTC
-	TRBJ2-1	TRBD2	TRBV27	CASSPISGSRYNEQFF	TGTGCCAGCAGTCCGATTAGCGGGAGTCGCTACAATGAGCAGTTCTTC
-	TRBJ2-5	-	TRBV11-1	CASSLPGAQETQYF	TGTGCCAGCAGCTTACCGGGAGCCCAAGAGACCCAGTACTTC
-	TRBJ1-2	TRBD1	TRBV5-1	CASSGLPGQGAYGYTF	TGCGCCAGCAGCGGACTACCGGGACAGGGGGCCTATGGCTACACCTTC
-	TRBJ2-1	TRBD2	TRBV7-2	CASSLTGTLAGGLNEQFF	TGTGCCAGCAGCTTAACGGGGACGCTAGCGGGAGGTCTGAATGAGCAGTTCTTC
-	TRBJ2-1	TRBD1	TRBV10-3	CAISEPHTGVSEQFF	TGTGCCATCAGTGAGCCACACACAGGGGTCAGTGAGCAGTTCTTC
once	TRBJ2-5	TRBD2	TRBV5-6	CASSLFASGSSGTQYF	TGTGCCAGCAGCTTGTTCGCTAGCGGATCTTCAGGGACCCAGTACTTC
-	TRBJ2-3	-	TRBV9	CASSRTASTDTQYF	TGTGCCAGCAGTCGGACAGCCAGCACAGATACGCAGTATTTT
-	TRBJ1-2	-	TRBV5-8	CASSLYRDYGYTF	TGTGCCAGCAGCTTGTACCGGGACTATGGCTACACCTTC
-	TRBJ2-3	-	TRBV29-1	CSVEFGMAPDTQYF	TGCAGCGTTGAATTTGGGATGGCACCAGATACGCAGTATTTT
-	TRBJ2-6	-	TRBV7-8	CASSHASGSGANVLTF	TGTGCCAGCAGCCATGCGTCAGGTTCTGGGGCCAACGTCCTGACTTTC
-	TRBJ2-5	-	TRBV7-9	CASSVESQYF	TGTGCCAGCAGCGTTGAGTCCCAGTACTTC
-	TRBJ2-5	TRBD2	TRBV9	CASSVGLAGGGETQYF	TGTGCCAGCAGCGTAGGTCTAGCGGGAGGGGGGGAGACCCAGTACTTC
-	TRBJ2-2	TRBD2	TRBV4-2	CASSQWLAGGHTGELFF	TGTGCCAGCAGCCAATGGCTAGCGGGAGGACACACCGGGGAGCTGTTTTTT
once	TRBJ2-1	TRBD2	TRBV2	CASKGLAARHYNEQFF	TGTGCCAGCAAGGGACTAGCGGCTAGGCATTACAATGAGCAGTTCTTC
-	TRBJ2-5	TRBD2	TRBV7-3	CASSFQGGRVETQYF	TGTGCCAGCAGCTTTCAGGGCGGGAGGGTTGAGACCCAGTACTTC
-	TRBJ1-5	-	TRBV2	CASSRTQPQHF	TGTGCCAGCAGTAGAACCCAGCCCCAGCATTTT
few	TRBJ1-2	TRBD1	TRBV5-1	CASSAQDRLGGYTF	TGCGCCAGCAGCGCCCAGGACAGGCTAGGAGGCTACACCTTC
once	TRBJ2-1	TRBD2	TRBV7-6	CASSLKGPSGRINEQFF	TGTGCCAGCAGCTTAAAGGGGCCTAGCGGGAGAATCAATGAGCAGTTCTTC